Each of the 29 T cell receptor beta chains below was sequenced from the same sample in a study of T cell responses to AZD1222 COVID-19 vaccine. Libraries were prepared by immunoSEQ multiplex PCR; TCRdb keeps only in-frame clonotypes and omits some of them. This sample yields 150,000 to 200,000 clones, of which roughly 90% are seen a single time; 1.5% to 2% belongs to the top ten. Sequencing was performed on peripheral blood, taken 28 days after the second AZD1222 dose. The receptors stem from an adult who received the AZD1222 COVID-19 vaccine.

This clone turned up a few times. The chain couples TRBV18 to TRBJ2-2, with a tentative D call TRBD1 (6 bases). From germline, CDR1 is KGHSH and CDR2 LQKENI. CDR3 length equals 16 residues. V lost 1 base to trimming and J lost 4 bases, with 13 bases between them. CDR3 region: CASSPRSQGPTGELFF. As DNA, the CDR3 is TGTGCCAGCTCACCACGATCACAGGGCCCCACCGGGGAGCTGTTTTTT.

This chain links TRBV19 with TRBJ1-2; D remains ambiguous. Germline V gene data show CDR1 as LNHDA and CDR2 as SQIVND (reference sequence). V was pared by 4 bases and J by 8 bases, with 14 bases between. The CDR3 spans 13 residues. The CDR3 reads CASSTAEGSGYTF. CDR3 DNA sequence: TGTGCCAGTAGTACGGCAGAGGGCAGCGGCTACACCTTC. Full variable domain (remainder filled in from reference TRBV19 and TRBJ1-2): DGGITQSPKYLFRKEGQNVTLSCEQNLNHDAMYWYRQDPGQGLRLIYYSQIVNDFQKGDIAEGYSVSREKKESFPLTVTSAQKNPTAFYLCASSTAEGSGYTFGSGTRLTVV.

This clone has a single count. V and J are TRBV11-2 and TRBJ2-1, with D perhaps matching TRBD2 (5 bases). Per the germline V gene, CDR1 is SGHAT and CDR2 is FQNNGV. The V end lost 4 bases, the J end lost 8 bases, and 15 bases lay between the germline ends. The CDR3 is 14 amino acids. The CDR3 here is CASSSSLSGHEQFF. CDR3 DNA: TGTGCCAGCAGCTCCTCCTTAAGCGGCCATGAGCAGTTCTTC.

The chain joins TRBV11-2 to TRBJ1-1; D remains ambiguous. Germline V gene lookup returns CDR1 SGHAT and CDR2 FQNNGV. Trimming took off 7 bases at V and 4 bases at J, with 16 bases between the two ends. The CDR3 sequence is 14 residues long. CDR3 in amino acids: CASTLPQAVTEAFF. For the CDR3, the DNA is TGTGCCAGCACCTTGCCGCAGGCGGTCACTGAAGCTTTCTTT. Looking up the rest from reference TRBV11-2 and TRBJ1-1 gives the full variable domain: EAGVAQSPRYKIIEKRQSVAFWCNPISGHATLYWYQQILGQGPKLLIQFQNNGVVDDSQLPKDRFSAERLKGVDSTLKIQPAKLEDSAVYLCASTLPQAVTEAFFGQGTRLTVV.

The rearrangement uses TRBV6-6 and TRBJ1-2, with D hard to call. Trimming left V 7 bases short and J 7 bases short, with 13 bases between. Germline loops: CDR1 MNHNY, CDR2 SVGAGI (reference sequence). This CDR3 contains 12 residues. CDR3 sequence (DNA): TGTGCCAGCAAAAACTCGGAGGGTGGCTACACCTTC. Its translation is CASKNSEGGYTF.

This clone was recorded a few times. J is TRBJ2-7 and V is TRBV27, with D maybe TRBD1 (6 bases). V shed 6 bases and J shed 4 bases, with 19 bases lying between them. The V gene's germline CDR1 is MNHEY and CDR2 SMNVEV (reference sequence). This CDR3 spans 15 amino acids. The CDR3 sequence: CASREQGTSVYEQYF. CDR3 in DNA: TGTGCCAGCAGGGAACAGGGTACGAGTGTGTACGAGCAGTACTTC.

As to this clone: Distinct nucleotide sequences in the sample also encode this CDR3. This chain connects TRBV19 to TRBJ2-7; no reliable D call. Germline assignment: CDR1 LNHDA and CDR2 SQIVND (reference sequence). This CDR3 comprises 13 residues. Trimming removed 4 bases from V and 3 bases from J, with 10 bases in between. CDR3 region: CASSTGWSYEQYF. The CDR3 nucleotides read TGTGCCAGTAGTACCGGATGGAGCTACGAGCAGTACTTC.

J is TRBJ2-3 and V is TRBV24-1, with 8 bases identical to TRBD2. CDR3 length equals 18 residues. The V gene end was trimmed by 4 bases and the J gene end by 5 bases; junction bases not matched to a gene: 16. Germline CDR1 and CDR2: KGHDR and SFDVKD. CDR3 bases: TGTGCCACCAGTGACCACTTAGCACGGGGGGGCCAGGAAGATACGCAGTATTTT. Translation: CATSDHLARGGQEDTQYF.

In DNA, the CDR3 is TGTGCCAGCAGTCTGGACAGGGGAAACACTGAAGCTTTCTTT. Its protein product is CASSLDRGNTEAFF. The chain combines TRBV2 with TRBJ1-1; 9 bases are shared with TRBD1. This CDR3 region has 14 residues. Germline V CDR1 and CDR2: SNHLY, FYNNEI. Trimming at V came to 5 bases and at J to 2 bases, leaving 3 bases not matched to a gene.

With respect to this clone: One junction end disagrees with the germline gene, perhaps due to a read error. This chain uses TRBV7-7 with TRBJ1-1, with 11 bases matching TRBD1. This CDR3 contains 20 residues. Germline values: CDR1 SSHAT, CDR2 FNYEAQ (reference sequence). The CDR3 DNA reads as TGTGCTAGCAGTCCCCCCCCCACCCCGGGACAGGGGGTTATGAACACTGAAGCTTTCTTT. Amino acids: CASSPPPTPGQGVMNTEAFF.

The chain employs TRBV5-1 and TRBJ1-1; D remains ambiguous. CDR1 is SGHRS, CDR2 YFSETQ, per germline. The CDR3 sequence is 13 residues long. V lost 0 bases and J lost 5, with 8 bases in between. Here the CDR3 reads CASSLGFGTEAFF. The CDR3 DNA follows: TGCGCCAGCAGCTTGGGGTTTGGTACTGAAGCTTTCTTT.

The gene calls are TRBV7-2 and TRBJ1-1; D not resolved. Germline V gene lookup returns CDR1 SGHTA and CDR2 FQGNSA. Trimming took 2 bases from V and 2 from J, leaving 12 bases between them. This CDR3 has 15 amino acids. The CDR3 nucleotides read TGTGCCAGCAGCTTAATGGTCAGCGCCAACACTGAAGCTTTCTTT. It translates to CASSLMVSANTEAFF.

This chain links TRBV12-5 with TRBJ1-5, with D perhaps matching TRBD1 (5 bases). CDR1 and CDR2 (germline): LGHNT, FRNRAP. Trimming took 6 bases from V and 1 from J, leaving 10 bases between them. The CDR3 consists of 14 residues. The CDR3 DNA is TGTGCTAGTGGGCTGGGGGTCAGCAATCAGCCCCAGCATTTT. This encodes CASGLGVSNQPQHF.

This chain connects TRBV5-1 to TRBJ2-2, with TRBD2 as a possible D gene (7 bases). The CDR3 has 14 amino acids. V was clipped by 2 bases and J by 6 bases, with 11 bases between them. CDR1 SGHRS and CDR2 YFSETQ come from the germline V gene. The CDR3 region is CASSLGGAPGELFF. The CDR3 DNA reads TGCGCCAGCAGCTTAGGGGGGGCCCCCGGGGAGCTGTTTTTT.

The chain has TRBV2 and TRBJ2-3; 9 positions match TRBD1. The junction had 6 bases not matched to a gene; V was cut back by 7 bases and J by 4 bases. Germline lookup yields CDR1 SNHLY and CDR2 FYNNEI. This CDR3 comprises 14 residues. CDR3 nucleotide sequence: TGTGCCAGCACCGAGGACAGGGGAGCAGATACGCAGTATTTT. It yields the protein CASTEDRGADTQYF.

A note on this clone: At one end, the junction sequence differs from germline, possibly due to a read error. The rearrangement joins TRBV28 to TRBJ1-1, with 9 positions matching TRBD1. This CDR3 is 13 amino acids long. The V gene's germline CDR1 is MDHEN and CDR2 SYDVKM. CDR3 amino acids: CASSRDRASTFFF. The CDR3 region has the DNA TGTGCCAGCAGCCGGGACAGGGCATCCACCTTTTTTTTT.

The rearrangement joins TRBV2 to TRBJ1-2, with TRBD1 matching 7 bases. Germline assignment: CDR1 SNHLY and CDR2 FYNNEI. This CDR3 is 16 amino acids long. V trimming: 5 bases; J trimming: 5 bases; junction bases outside the gene matches: 14. The CDR3 spells CASSPRRQGPAYGYTF. For the CDR3, the DNA is TGTGCCAGCAGTCCCCGCCGACAGGGTCCCGCGTATGGCTACACCTTC.

The chain couples TRBV2 to TRBJ2-1; D not resolved. The germline CDR1 and CDR2 sequences are SNHLY and FYNNEI. This CDR3 region has 13 residues. V lost 3 bases and J 4 bases, leaving 7 bases between the germline ends. CDR3 coding DNA: TGTGCCAGCAGTGACCCCGTTTACAATGAGCAGTTCTTC. Protein: CASSDPVYNEQFF.

V and J are TRBV4-2 and TRBJ1-4, with 11 nucleotides matching TRBD1. Germline CDR1 LGHNA, CDR2 YNFKEQ. With 0 bases clipped from V and 8 bases from J, the junction kept 8 bases outside the gene matches. The CDR3 is 17 amino acids. The DNA for the CDR3 is TGTGCCAGCAGCCAAGATCCTGTAAGGGACAGGGGGGAAAAACTGTTTTTT. Translated: CASSQDPVRDRGEKLFF.

This clone was seen only a few times. This chain connects TRBV6-6 to TRBJ2-1, with 12 bases fitting TRBD2. J lost 4 bases, V lost 6 bases, and 7 bases had no gene match. The CDR3 has 16 amino acids. CDR1 and CDR2 from the germline V gene are MNHNY and SVGAGI (reference sequence). The CDR3: CASRSGLAGPYNEQFF. The CDR3 bases are TGTGCCAGCAGATCCGGACTAGCGGGGCCATACAATGAGCAGTTCTTC.

The rearrangement uses TRBV19 and TRBJ1-2; the match to TRBD1 covers 8 bases. The CDR3 spans 14 residues. The germline V gene has CDR1 LNHDA and CDR2 SQIVND (reference sequence). J lost 7 bases, V lost 8 bases, and 12 bases had no gene match. CDR3 coding DNA: TGTGCCAGTGGGTCTGGACAGGGTATGAGTGGCTACACCTTC. Residues: CASGSGQGMSGYTF.

This chain joins TRBV9 and TRBJ2-6; no clear D gene. The CDR3 length is 16 residues. The germline V gene encodes CDR1 SGDLS and CDR2 YYNGEE. The ends were cut back, 0 bases at V and 0 bases at J, with 7 bases in the middle. DNA of the CDR3: TGTGCCAGCAGCGTAGGCCAGAGCTCTGGGGCCAACGTCCTGACTTTC. It is translated as CASSVGQSSGANVLTF.

This clone was counted a few times. V and J are TRBV25-1 and TRBJ1-2; TRBD1 agrees at 12 bases. The CDR3 contains 13 residues. CDR1 MGHDK and CDR2 SYGVNS come from the germline V gene. With 6 bases clipped from V and 6 bases from J, the junction kept 2 bases outside the gene matches. The CDR3 loop is CASSGTGGDGYTF. The CDR3 DNA reads as TGTGCCAGCAGCGGGACAGGGGGCGATGGCTACACCTTC.

V usage is TRBV5-1 and J usage is TRBJ2-3, with 9 bases that match TRBD2. Germline loops: CDR1 SGHRS, CDR2 YFSETQ. This CDR3 is built from 16 residues. Unmatched junction bases numbered 5, after V lost 0 bases and J lost 3 bases. The CDR3, as DNA: TGCGCCAGCAGCTTGGGACTAGCGGCTAATACAGATACGCAGTATTTT. This sequence encodes CASSLGLAANTDTQYF.

This rearrangement joins TRBV5-1 to TRBJ2-7; no firm D call. The CDR3 is 14 residues long. The germline V and J ends were trimmed by 6 bases and 0 bases, with 13 bases remaining between them. Per the germline V gene, CDR1 is SGHRS and CDR2 is YFSETQ. The CDR3 is CASKEWAVSYEQYF. For the CDR3, the DNA is TGCGCCAGCAAGGAATGGGCGGTCTCCTACGAGCAGTACTTC.

The CDR3 region has the DNA TGCAGCGCCCGTACGACAGGGTCCAATTCACCCCTCCACTTT. This encodes CSARTTGSNSPLHF. This sequence joins TRBV29-1 and TRBJ1-6; 7 bases line up with TRBD1. This CDR3 contains 14 residues. V was clipped by 7 bases and J by 7 bases; unmatched bases: 10. Germline CDR1 and CDR2: SQVTM and ANQGSEA.

CDR3 bases: TGTGCCAGCAGCCATTCCCAGGGGGGTCAGCCCCAGCATTTT. Protein: CASSHSQGGQPQHF. This sequence joins TRBV3-1 (or the pseudogene TRBV3-2) and TRBJ1-5; 7 bases are shared with TRBD1. CDR1 and CDR2 from the germline V gene are LGHDT and YNNKEL (reference sequence). The CDR3 extends over 14 amino acids. The junction had 5 bases not matched to a gene; V was cut back by 3 bases and J by 6 bases.

The J gene is TRBJ2-1, the V gene TRBV7-3; tentatively, D is TRBD1 or TRBD2 (5 bases each). V lost 5 bases and J 7 bases, leaving 15 bases between the germline ends. Germline CDR1 is SGHTA and CDR2 is FQGTGA. This CDR3 has 14 amino acids. The CDR3 sequence: CASSPGSRGNEQFF. The CDR3, as DNA: TGTGCCAGCAGCCCAGGGTCACGGGGAAATGAGCAGTTCTTC.

The rearrangement uses TRBV27 and TRBJ1-6; 8 bases are shared with TRBD1. Trimming took 5 bases from V and 4 from J; bases not matched to a gene: 4. Germline-derived CDR1 and CDR2 are MNHEY and SMNVEV (reference sequence). The CDR3 spans 15 residues. The CDR3 is CASSGTGEYNSPLHF. CDR3 coding DNA: TGTGCCAGCAGTGGGACAGGTGAATATAATTCACCCCTCCACTTT.